The 16 T cell receptor beta chains listed next were all sequenced from one sample in a study of T-cell reconstitution after alpha-beta-depleted transplantation in children. Unique molecular identifiers were built into the TCRbeta library. TCRdb redid the calling of the PCR reads with MiXCR, one entry per CDR3 protein. The sample records nearly 250,000 distinct CDR3 sequences, 6.5% to 9% being singletons. Sequencing used PBMCs, mostly from graft donor cells, obtained 180 days after TCRalphabeta/CD19-depleted stem cell transplant. Receptors originate from a male patient between 5 and 17 years old who had a stem cell transplant for acute lymphoblastic leukemia, so the T cells may come from the graft donor.

This clonotype has at least ten counts. The chain carries TRBV9 and TRBJ2-3, with 9 positions matching TRBD1. Germline V gene sequence: CDR1 SGDLS, CDR2 YYNGEE. Germline trimming cut 1 base from V and 6 bases from J; bases unmatched to any gene: 6. CDR3 length: 15 residues. Here the CDR3 DNA reads TGTGCCAGCAGCGTATCGGGGACAGGGATTGATACGCAGTATTTT. Amino acid sequence: CASSVSGTGIDTQYF. Full variable domain (remainder filled in from reference TRBV9 and TRBJ2-3): DSGVTQTPKHLITATGQRVTLRCSPRSGDLSVYWYQQSLDQGLQFLIQYYNGEERAKGNILERFSAQQFPDLHSELNLSSLELGDSALYFCASSVSGTGIDTQYFGPGTRLTVL.

This clonotype showed up many times. V usage is TRBV10-3 and J usage is TRBJ1-1; D possibly corresponds to TRBD1 (6 bases). The CDR3 totals 13 residues. Trimming left V 6 bases short and J 1 base short, with 9 bases between. Germline V lookup: CDR1 ENHRY, CDR2 SYGVKD. The CDR3 spells CAIRRQENTEAFF. The DNA for the CDR3 is TGTGCCATCAGGCGACAGGAGAACACTGAAGCTTTCTTT.

There are many counts of this clonotype. V gene TRBV7-9 combines with J gene TRBJ1-4; 9 bases fit TRBD1. The germline V gene encodes CDR1 SEHNR and CDR2 FQNEAQ (reference sequence). The CDR3 has 16 amino acids. The V segment lost 0 bases and the J segment 8 bases; nucleotides outside the gene matches: 7. CDR3 in DNA: TGTGCCAGCAGCTTAGCCGACAGGGGGGAGAACGAAAAACTGTTTTTT. Translated, it gives CASSLADRGENEKLFF.

This clonotype was seen repeatedly, ten times or more. The J gene is TRBJ1-5, the V gene TRBV28, with 8 bases aligning to TRBD1. The CDR3 runs to 16 residues. Unmatched junction bases numbered 17, after V lost 10 bases and J lost 6 bases. CDR1 and CDR2 (germline): MDHEN, SYDVKM. The CDR3 DNA reads as TGTGCCACCTCTGGCCCCCGGACAGGGCCATTTCAGCCCCAGCATTTT. Translated: CATSGPRTGPFQPQHF.

Comments on this clonotype: This may come from a read error, since a much larger clone is one base off. The J gene is TRBJ2-7, the V gene TRBV6-1; TRBD1 aligns across 10 bases. Germline loops: CDR1 MNHNS, CDR2 SASEGT. The CDR3 runs to 16 residues. CDR3 sequence reads: CASSWGTGVGSYERYF. The CDR3 DNA reads TGTGCCAGCAGCTGGGGGACAGGGGTCGGCTCCTACGAGCGGTACTTC.

Many counts were recorded for this clonotype. The rearrangement links TRBV20-1 to TRBJ2-3; D is ambiguous. The CDR3 consists of 14 residues. V was clipped by 0 bases and J by 5 bases, with 12 bases between them. Germline assignment: CDR1 DFQATT and CDR2 SNEGSKA (reference sequence). CDR3 region: CSARDPRGLDTQYF. Here the CDR3 DNA reads TGCAGTGCTAGAGATCCTCGTGGGCTAGATACGCAGTATTTT.

This clonotype was picked up many times. The chain uses TRBV20-1 and TRBJ2-7; a weak D match, TRBD2 (5 bases). The V gene lost 0 bases and the J gene lost 3 bases, with 15 bases spanning the gap. This CDR3 is 15 amino acids long. The germline V gene has CDR1 DFQATT and CDR2 SNEGSKA (reference sequence). This chain's CDR3 is CSARDLSGNIYEQYF. DNA for the CDR3: TGCAGTGCTAGAGATCTATCCGGGAACATCTACGAGCAGTACTTC.

This clonotype was detected ten times or more. J is TRBJ2-7 and V is TRBV20-1; the match to TRBD2 covers 13 bases. CDR1 is DFQATT, CDR2 SNEGSKA, per germline (reference sequence). After removal of 3 bases from V and 2 bases from J, the junction contained 4 bases not matched to a gene. The CDR3 spans 15 residues. CDR3 nucleotides: TGCAGTGCTAGGGGGACTAGCGGGGATACCTACGAGCAGTACTTC. It codes for CSARGTSGDTYEQYF.

This clonotype was recorded at least ten times. CDR3 DNA: TGTGCCAGCGGGTTGATATTCAATGAGCAGTTCTTC. Translation: CASGLIFNEQFF. This chain connects TRBV28 to TRBJ2-1; D not resolved. V shed 8 bases and J shed 6 bases, with 11 bases lying between them. From germline, CDR1 is MDHEN and CDR2 SYDVKM. CDR3 length: 12 residues.

A single count supports this clonotype. A much larger clone differs by one base, so this may be a read error. The CDR3 bases are TGCAGTGCTAGGGGCCAGGCCCTGAACACTGAAGCTTTCTTT. Amino acids: CSARGQALNTEAFF. The V gene is TRBV20-1, the J gene TRBJ1-1; D unclear. The CDR3 consists of 14 residues. Trimming stripped 3 bases from V and 0 bases from J, with 11 bases between. Germline loops: CDR1 DFQATT, CDR2 SNEGSKA (reference sequence).

This clonotype appeared many times. V usage is TRBV10-3 and J usage is TRBJ2-7; 7 nucleotides match TRBD1. Losses at the gene ends were 8 bases for V and 6 bases for J; bases not matched to a gene: 7. In germline, CDR1 is ENHRY, CDR2 SYGVKD. The CDR3 totals 12 residues. In DNA form, the CDR3 reads TGTGCCATCGGACAGGAGCTTCGCGAGCAGTACTTC. This encodes CAIGQELREQYF.

The sample holds many counts of this clonotype. The V gene is TRBV12-3 or TRBV12-4, the J gene TRBJ1-2; D not resolved. Trimming took 3 bases from V and 4 from J, leaving 6 bases between them. This CDR3 spans 12 amino acids. CDR3 loop: CASSFGGYGYTF. The DNA for the CDR3 is TGTGCCAGCAGTTTTGGTGGCTATGGCTACACCTTC.

The chain has TRBV10-3 and TRBJ2-1, with 7 bases lining up with TRBD2. This CDR3 has 16 amino acids. Losses at the gene ends were 1 base for V and 4 bases for J; bases not matched to a gene: 7. The germline V gene has CDR1 ENHRY and CDR2 SYGVKD. In nucleotides, the CDR3 is TGTGCCATCAGTGAGTACTTAGCGGGTTCATACAATGAGCAGTTCTTC. Protein: CAISEYLAGSYNEQFF.

About this clonotype itself: This could be a read error, since a much larger clone is one nucleotide away. The rearrangement joins TRBV9 to TRBJ1-1; the D is unclear. There are 14 residues in the CDR3. Germline CDR1 is SGDLS and CDR2 is YYNGEE. Between the trimmed V and J ends, which lost 0 bases and 1 base, there was a span of 7 bases. CDR3 DNA sequence: TGTGCCAGCAGCGTAGCTACGACGAACACTGAAGCTTTCTTT. Amino acids: CASSVATTNTEAFF.

This clonotype was counted many times. The chain has TRBV12-3 or TRBV12-4 and TRBJ2-7, with D possibly TRBD2 on 5 matching bases. The V and J ends lost 2 bases and 6 bases respectively, with 14 bases between them. The CDR3 runs to 14 residues. CDR3 in amino acids: CASSLNPGTLEQYF. The CDR3 nucleotides read TGTGCCAGCAGTTTAAACCCGGGAACCCTCGAGCAGTACTTC.

This clonotype was detected many times. The chain recombines TRBV4-2 with TRBJ2-7; TRBD2 agrees at 8 bases. The V gene's germline CDR1 is LGHNA and CDR2 YNFKEQ. The CDR3 covers 19 residues. V gave up 4 bases and J gave up 6 bases; unmatched junction bases: 23. CDR3 sequence reads: CASSPFGGMTGGSPSEQYF. CDR3 nucleotides: TGTGCCAGCAGCCCCTTCGGTGGCATGACGGGAGGGTCCCCCTCCGAGCAGTACTTC.